A single sample gave rise to the 12 T cell receptor beta chains below, sequenced in a study of CD8+ T cells in alopecia areata. Reverse transcribed after extraction, RNA yielded cDNA as the sequencing template. This table comes from immunoSEQ multiplex PCR, and its TCRdb copy is limited to in-frame clones, with some not included. The sample includes about 150,000 clones, 47% of them seen just once. The sample was CD4+ T cells sorted from blood. The source is a human donor with alopecia areata.

This clone was observed a few times. Distinct nucleotide sequences in the sample also encode this CDR3. The chain uses TRBV29-1 and TRBJ2-7, with 7 bases fitting TRBD1. Germline V gives CDR1 SQVTM, CDR2 ANQGSEA. The CDR3 is 12 amino acids. The V and J ends lost 6 bases and 1 base, in that order; junction bases with no gene match: 3. The CDR3 loop is CSVATGSYEQYF. The CDR3 DNA is TGCAGCGTAGCGACAGGGTCCTACGAGCAGTACTTC.

The chain links TRBV29-1 to TRBJ1-2, with D perhaps matching TRBD1 (6 bases). Germline V CDR1 and CDR2: SQVTM, ANQGSEA. The CDR3 totals 11 residues. V was pared by 4 bases and J by 8 bases, with 11 bases between. CDR3 in amino acids: CSVVAGVGYTF. The CDR3 DNA sequence: TGCAGCGTTGTGGCAGGGGTCGGCTACACCTTC.

The chain recombines TRBV30 with TRBJ1-5, with 12 bases identical to TRBD1. Looked up from germline, CDR1 is GTSNPN and CDR2 is SVGIG (reference sequence). V lost 2 bases, J lost 7 bases, and 6 bases stayed unmatched. The CDR3 runs 15 residues. In nucleotides, the CDR3 is TGTGCCTGGAGTAGGGACAGGGGGCTTAGGCAGCCCCAGCATTTT. As protein: CAWSRDRGLRQPQHF.

The count of this clone is one. The chain has TRBV7-9 and TRBJ2-2; 9 bases map to TRBD1. Germline trimming cut 3 bases from V and 1 base from J; bases unmatched to any gene: 3. Per germline, CDR1 SEHNR and CDR2 FQNEAQ (reference sequence). The CDR3 is made up of 16 amino acids. CDR3 sequence reads: CASSFRDRVNTGELFF. DNA of the CDR3: TGTGCCAGCAGCTTCCGGGACAGGGTGAACACCGGGGAGCTGTTTTTT.

The CDR3 DNA sequence: TGCGCCAGCAGCGCCCACCAGGGGGGAGAGACCCAGTACTTC. Translation: CASSAHQGGETQYF. The V and J genes are TRBV5-1 and TRBJ2-5; possibly TRBD1 for D (7 bases). The V end was cut by 4 bases, the J end by 4 bases, with 14 bases between. This CDR3 region has 14 residues. Per the germline V gene, CDR1 is SGHRS and CDR2 is YFSETQ.

The rearrangement links TRBV9 to TRBJ1-2; D is unclear. Trimming removed 4 bases from V and 1 base from J, with 11 bases in between. CDR1 and CDR2 (germline): SGDLS, YYNGEE. The CDR3 extends over 14 amino acids. CDR3 nucleotide sequence: TGTGCCAGCAGCCTAGAGGCTTTTAACTATGGCTACACCTTC. Protein product: CASSLEAFNYGYTF.

The chain combines TRBV29-1 with TRBJ1-1; D ambiguous. CDR3 length: 11 amino acids. V was clipped by 6 bases and J by 4 bases, with 9 bases between them. Germline loops: CDR1 SQVTM, CDR2 ANQGSEA. CDR3 nucleotide sequence: TGCAGCGTGGGAGGTTTCACTGAAGCTTTCTTT. This sequence encodes CSVGGFTEAFF.

The rearrangement uses TRBV7-9 and TRBJ2-1, with D maybe TRBD1 (6 bases). The V gene lost 8 bases and the J gene lost 9 bases, with 20 bases spanning the gap. The CDR3 length is 14 residues. CDR1 SEHNR and CDR2 FQNEAQ come from the germline V gene (reference sequence). The CDR3 region is CASYWTAIRGEQFF. The CDR3 bases are TGTGCCAGCTACTGGACAGCGATACGGGGTGAGCAGTTCTTC.

The rearrangement uses TRBV5-6 and TRBJ2-7; TRBD1 matches 8 bases. The germline V gene encodes CDR1 SGHDT and CDR2 YYEEEE. With V trimmed by 4 bases and J by 7 bases, 13 bases remained unmatched. The CDR3 runs 15 residues. The DNA of the CDR3 is TGTGCCAGCAGCCCAATGTTCGGACAGGGAAGAGAGCAGTACTTC. It translates to CASSPMFGQGREQYF.

The chain couples TRBV11-2 to TRBJ2-7; 7 bases fit TRBD1. V was clipped by 4 bases and J by 3 bases; unmatched bases: 3. The CDR3 spans 13 residues. Germline CDR1 is SGHAT and CDR2 is FQNNGV. As DNA, the CDR3 is TGTGCCAGCAGCTCCTACAGGGGCTACGAGCAGTACTTC. It encodes CASSSYRGYEQYF.

The chain couples TRBV30 to TRBJ1-2; D remains ambiguous. V dropped 0 bases and J dropped 4 bases, with 9 bases sitting between them. The CDR3 contains 13 residues. In germline, CDR1 is GTSNPN, CDR2 SVGIG (reference sequence). CDR3 bases: TGTGCCTGGAGTGTACTTTCGGGCTATGGCTACACCTTC. It translates to CAWSVLSGYGYTF.

This clone was seen a single time. The rearrangement links TRBV2 to TRBJ2-7; TRBD1 agrees at 11 bases. The trim removed 7 bases at V and 2 bases at J, leaving 4 bases unmatched. CDR3 length equals 14 residues. CDR1 SNHLY and CDR2 FYNNEI come from the germline V gene. CDR3 in DNA: TGTGCCAGCACCTCGGGACAGGGGGCCTACGAGCAGTACTTC. Its translation: CASTSGQGAYEQYF.